One sample yielded the 2 T cell receptor beta chains listed below, sequenced in a study of T cells in tumors after PD-1 blockade. Data came from immunoSEQ multiplex PCR; TCRdb stores just in-frame clones and leaves some out. The sample contains 45,000 or so clones, 70% to 85% of which appear only once. This specimen was PBMCs, taken before anti-PD-1 therapy. Source of these receptors: a human donor with advanced basal cell or squamous cell carcinoma (not recorded which).

The V call is TRBV5-1, the J call TRBJ2-7; D remains ambiguous. The V end was cut by 0 bases, the J end by 0 bases, with 7 bases between. CDR1 is SGHRS, CDR2 YFSETQ, per germline. This CDR3 region has 14 residues. The CDR3 loop reads CASSLGPSSYEQYF. The CDR3 coding sequence is TGCGCCAGCAGCTTGGGTCCCAGCTCCTACGAGCAGTACTTC.

This clone has just one count. The chain combines TRBV5-6 with TRBJ1-1, with a possible D match to TRBD1 (6 bases). The V gene lost 2 bases and the J gene lost 1 base, with 9 bases spanning the gap. The CDR3 is 14 amino acids. Germline V CDR1 and CDR2: SGHDT, YYEEEE. CDR3 sequence (DNA): TGTGCCAGCAGCTTAGGGGGGCGGAACACTGAAGCTTTCTTT. This gives the protein CASSLGGRNTEAFF.